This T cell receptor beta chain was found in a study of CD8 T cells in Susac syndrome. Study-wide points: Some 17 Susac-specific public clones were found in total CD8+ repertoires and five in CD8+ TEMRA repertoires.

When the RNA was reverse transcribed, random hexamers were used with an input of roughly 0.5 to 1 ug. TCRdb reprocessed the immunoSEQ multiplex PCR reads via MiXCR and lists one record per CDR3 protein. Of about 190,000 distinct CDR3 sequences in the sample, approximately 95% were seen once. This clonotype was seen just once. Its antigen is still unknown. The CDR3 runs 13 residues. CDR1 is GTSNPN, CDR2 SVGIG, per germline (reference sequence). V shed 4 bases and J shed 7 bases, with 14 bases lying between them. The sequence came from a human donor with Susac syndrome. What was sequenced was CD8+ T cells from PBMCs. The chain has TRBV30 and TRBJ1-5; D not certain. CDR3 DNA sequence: TGTGCCTGGAACGACCGCAACGGGCAGCCCCAGCATTTT. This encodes CAWNDRNGQPQHF.